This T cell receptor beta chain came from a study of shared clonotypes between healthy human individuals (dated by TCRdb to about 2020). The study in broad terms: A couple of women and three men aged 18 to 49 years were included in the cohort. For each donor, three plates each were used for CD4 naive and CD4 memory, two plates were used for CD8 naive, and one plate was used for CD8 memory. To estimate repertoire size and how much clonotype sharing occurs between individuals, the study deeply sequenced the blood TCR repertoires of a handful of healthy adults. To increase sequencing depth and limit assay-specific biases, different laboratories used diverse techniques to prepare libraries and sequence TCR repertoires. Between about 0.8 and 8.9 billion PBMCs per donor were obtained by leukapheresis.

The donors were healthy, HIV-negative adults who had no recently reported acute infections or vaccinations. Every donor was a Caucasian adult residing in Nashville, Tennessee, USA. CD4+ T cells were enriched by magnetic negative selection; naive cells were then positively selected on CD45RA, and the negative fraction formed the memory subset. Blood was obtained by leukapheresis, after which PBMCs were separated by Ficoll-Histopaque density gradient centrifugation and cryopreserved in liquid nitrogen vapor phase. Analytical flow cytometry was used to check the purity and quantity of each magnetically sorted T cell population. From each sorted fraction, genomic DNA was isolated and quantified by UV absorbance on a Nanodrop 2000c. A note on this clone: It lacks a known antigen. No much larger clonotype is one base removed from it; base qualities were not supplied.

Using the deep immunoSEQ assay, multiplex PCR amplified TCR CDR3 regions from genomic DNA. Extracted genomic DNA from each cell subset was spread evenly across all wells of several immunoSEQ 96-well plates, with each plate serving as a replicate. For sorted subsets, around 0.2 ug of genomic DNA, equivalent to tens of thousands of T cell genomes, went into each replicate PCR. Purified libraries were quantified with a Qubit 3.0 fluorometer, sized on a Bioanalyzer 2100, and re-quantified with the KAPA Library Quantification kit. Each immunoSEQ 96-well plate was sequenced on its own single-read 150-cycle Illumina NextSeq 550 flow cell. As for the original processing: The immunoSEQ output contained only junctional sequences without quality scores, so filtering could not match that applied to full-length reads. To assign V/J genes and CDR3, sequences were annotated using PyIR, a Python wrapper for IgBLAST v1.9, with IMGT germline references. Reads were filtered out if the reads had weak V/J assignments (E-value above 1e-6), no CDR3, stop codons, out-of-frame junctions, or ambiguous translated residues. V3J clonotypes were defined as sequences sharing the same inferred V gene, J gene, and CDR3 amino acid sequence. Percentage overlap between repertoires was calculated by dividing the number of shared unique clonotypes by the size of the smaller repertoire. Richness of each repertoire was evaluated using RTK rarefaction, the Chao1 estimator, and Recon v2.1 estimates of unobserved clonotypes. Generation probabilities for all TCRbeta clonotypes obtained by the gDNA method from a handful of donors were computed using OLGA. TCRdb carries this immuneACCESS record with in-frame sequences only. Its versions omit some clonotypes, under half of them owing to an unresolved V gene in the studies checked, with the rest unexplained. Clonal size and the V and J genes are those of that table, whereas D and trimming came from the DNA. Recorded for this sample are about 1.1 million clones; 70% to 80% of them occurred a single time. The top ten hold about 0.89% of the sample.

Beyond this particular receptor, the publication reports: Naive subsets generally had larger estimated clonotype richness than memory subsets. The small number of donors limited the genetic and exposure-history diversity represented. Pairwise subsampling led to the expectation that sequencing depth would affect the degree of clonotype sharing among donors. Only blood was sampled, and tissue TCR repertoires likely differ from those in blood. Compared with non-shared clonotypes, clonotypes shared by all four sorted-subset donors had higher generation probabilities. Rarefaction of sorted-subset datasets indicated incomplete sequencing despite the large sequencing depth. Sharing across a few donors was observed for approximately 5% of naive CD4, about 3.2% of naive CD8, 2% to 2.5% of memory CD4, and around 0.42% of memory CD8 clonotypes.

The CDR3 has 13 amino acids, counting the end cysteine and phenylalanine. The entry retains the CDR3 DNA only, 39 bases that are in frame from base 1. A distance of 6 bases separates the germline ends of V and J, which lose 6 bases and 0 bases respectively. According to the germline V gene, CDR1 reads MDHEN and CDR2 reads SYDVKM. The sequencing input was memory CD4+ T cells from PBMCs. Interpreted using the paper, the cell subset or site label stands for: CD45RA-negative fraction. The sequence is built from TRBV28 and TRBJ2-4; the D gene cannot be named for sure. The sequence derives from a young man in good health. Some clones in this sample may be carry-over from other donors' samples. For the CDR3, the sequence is CASSTVAKNIQYF. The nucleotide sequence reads TGTGCCAGCAGCACCGTAGCCAAAAACATTCAGTACTTC.